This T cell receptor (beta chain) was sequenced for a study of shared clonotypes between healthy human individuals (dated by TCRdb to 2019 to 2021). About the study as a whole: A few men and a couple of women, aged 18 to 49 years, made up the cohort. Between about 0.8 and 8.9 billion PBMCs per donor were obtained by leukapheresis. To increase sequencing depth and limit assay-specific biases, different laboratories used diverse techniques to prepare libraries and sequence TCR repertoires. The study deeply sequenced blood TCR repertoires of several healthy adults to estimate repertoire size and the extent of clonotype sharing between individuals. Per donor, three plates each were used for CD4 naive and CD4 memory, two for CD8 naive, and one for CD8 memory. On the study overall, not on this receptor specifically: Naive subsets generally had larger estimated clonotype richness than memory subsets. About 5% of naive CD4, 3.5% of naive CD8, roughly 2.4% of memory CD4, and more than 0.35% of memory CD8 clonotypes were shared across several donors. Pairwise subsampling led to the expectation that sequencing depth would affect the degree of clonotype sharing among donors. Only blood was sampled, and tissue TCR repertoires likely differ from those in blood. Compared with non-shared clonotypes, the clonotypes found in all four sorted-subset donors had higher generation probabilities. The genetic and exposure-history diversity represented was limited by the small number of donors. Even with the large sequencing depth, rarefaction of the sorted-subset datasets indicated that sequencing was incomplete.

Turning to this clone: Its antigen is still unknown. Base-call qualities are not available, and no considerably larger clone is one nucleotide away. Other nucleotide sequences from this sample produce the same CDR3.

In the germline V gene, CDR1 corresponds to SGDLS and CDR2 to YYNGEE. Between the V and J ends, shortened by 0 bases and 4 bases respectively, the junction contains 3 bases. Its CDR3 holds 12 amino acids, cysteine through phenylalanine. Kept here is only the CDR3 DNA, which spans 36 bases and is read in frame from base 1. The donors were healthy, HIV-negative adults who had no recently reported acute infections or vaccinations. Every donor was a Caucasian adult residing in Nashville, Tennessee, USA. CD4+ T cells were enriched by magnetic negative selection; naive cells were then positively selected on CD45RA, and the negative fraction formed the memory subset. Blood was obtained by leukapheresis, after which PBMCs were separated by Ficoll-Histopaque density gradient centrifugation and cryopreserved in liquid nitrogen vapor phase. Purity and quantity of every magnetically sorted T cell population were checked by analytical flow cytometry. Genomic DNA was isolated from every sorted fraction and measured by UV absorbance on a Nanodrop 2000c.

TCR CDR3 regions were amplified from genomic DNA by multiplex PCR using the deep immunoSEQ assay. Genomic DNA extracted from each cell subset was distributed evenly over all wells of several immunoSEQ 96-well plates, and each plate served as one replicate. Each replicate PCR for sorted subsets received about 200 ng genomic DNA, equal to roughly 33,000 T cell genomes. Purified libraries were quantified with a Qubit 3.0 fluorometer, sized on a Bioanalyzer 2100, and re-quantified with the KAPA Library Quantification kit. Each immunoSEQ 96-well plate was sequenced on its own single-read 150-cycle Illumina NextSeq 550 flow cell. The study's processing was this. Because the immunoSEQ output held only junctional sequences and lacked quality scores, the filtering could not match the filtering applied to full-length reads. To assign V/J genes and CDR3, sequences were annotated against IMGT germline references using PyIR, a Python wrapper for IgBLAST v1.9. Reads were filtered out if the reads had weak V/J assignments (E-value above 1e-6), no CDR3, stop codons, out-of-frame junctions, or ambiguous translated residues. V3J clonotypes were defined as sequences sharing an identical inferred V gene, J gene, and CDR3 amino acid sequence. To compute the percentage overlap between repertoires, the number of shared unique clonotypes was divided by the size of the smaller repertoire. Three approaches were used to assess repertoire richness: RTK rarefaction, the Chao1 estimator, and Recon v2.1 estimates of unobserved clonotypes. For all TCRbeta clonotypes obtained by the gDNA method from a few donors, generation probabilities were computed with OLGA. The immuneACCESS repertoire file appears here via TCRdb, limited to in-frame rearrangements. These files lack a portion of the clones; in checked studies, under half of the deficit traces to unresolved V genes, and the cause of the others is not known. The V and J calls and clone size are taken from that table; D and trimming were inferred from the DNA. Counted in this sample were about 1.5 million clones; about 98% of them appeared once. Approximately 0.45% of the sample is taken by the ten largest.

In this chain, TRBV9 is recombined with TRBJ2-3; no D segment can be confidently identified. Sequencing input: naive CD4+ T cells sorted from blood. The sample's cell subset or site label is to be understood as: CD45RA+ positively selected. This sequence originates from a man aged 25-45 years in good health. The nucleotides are TGTGCCAGCAGCGTAGCTTCAGATACGCAGTATTTT. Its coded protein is CASSVASDTQYF.